This TCR beta chain emerged from a study of cytomegalovirus exposure and HLA in healthy donors. Study-wide results and caveats: The study listed approximately 160 cytomegalovirus-associated TCR beta chains. Analysis performed later showed TCR beta chains linked to HLA being more clonally expanded than equally common others.

The study ran its PCR with 60 Vbeta and 13 Jbeta primers. TCRdb's table, derived via immunoSEQ multiplex PCR, lists solely in-frame clones and lacks some. The sample contains about 180,000 clones, 76% of which appear only once. About this clone: Its antigen is unknown.

This TCR was recovered from a woman between 25 and 40 years old in good health and CMV-seropositive. The sample consisted of PBMCs.

This chain's CDR3 is CASSPTGFAEAFF. The CDR3 nucleotides read TGTGCCAGCAGCCCCACAGGGTTTGCTGAAGCTTTCTTT. This chain uses TRBV5-6 with TRBJ1-1; tentatively, D is TRBD1 (6 bases). The CDR3 runs to 13 residues. The V gene lost 4 bases and the J gene lost 6 bases, with 13 bases spanning the gap. The V gene's germline CDR1 is SGHDT and CDR2 YYEEEE.